A single sample gave rise to the 10 T cell receptor beta chains below, sequenced in a study of cytomegalovirus exposure and HLA in healthy donors. PCR primers comprised 60 Vbeta and 13 Jbeta primers. Data came from immunoSEQ multiplex PCR; TCRdb stores just in-frame clones and leaves some out. The sample has roughly 100,000 clones; around 9.1% are singletons. Sequencing was done on a sample of PBMCs. Every receptor here comes from a man between 40 and 49 years old in good health and CMV-seropositive.

The V and J genes are TRBV30 and TRBJ2-6, with a possible D match to TRBD1 (6 bases). The CDR3 length is 16 residues. Germline V gene lookup returns CDR1 GTSNPN and CDR2 SVGIG (reference sequence). V lost 3 bases and J 0 bases, leaving 12 bases between the germline ends. CDR3 nucleotides: TGTGCCTGGAGCCGGGACACTCTCTCTGGGGCCAACGTCCTGACTTTC. Translating gives CAWSRDTLSGANVLTF.

This clone has just a few counts. This chain joins TRBV6-6 and TRBJ1-1; D might be TRBD1 (6 bases). Looked up from germline, CDR1 is MNHNY and CDR2 is SVGAGI (reference sequence). V lost 6 bases and J 5 bases, leaving 16 bases between the germline ends. The CDR3 loop spans 14 amino acids. CDR3 sequence reads: CASRPLGGRTEAFF. DNA of the CDR3: TGTGCCAGCAGACCCCTTGGGGGCAGGACTGAAGCTTTCTTT.

This clone was found a few times. CDR3 nucleotide sequence: TGCGCCAGCAGCCAAGATATTCCCCCCCCACACAGGAACTATGGCTACACCTTC. Translating it yields CASSQDIPPPHRNYGYTF. This chain links TRBV4-1 with TRBJ1-2; the D gene is possibly TRBD1 (5 bases). The V end lost 0 bases, the J end lost 2 bases, and 19 bases lay between the germline ends. CDR1 is MGHRA and CDR2 is YSYEKL in the germline V gene. The CDR3 contains 18 residues.

This clone was seen more than once but under ten times. This chain uses TRBV10-3 with TRBJ2-2, with 7 bases lining up with TRBD1. This CDR3 contains 15 residues. Trimming at V came to 2 bases and at J to 1 base, leaving 1 base not matched to a gene. Germline assignment: CDR1 ENHRY and CDR2 SYGVKD. Here the CDR3 DNA reads TGTGCCATCAGTGAGAGGGACAGGAACACCGGGGAGCTGTTTTTT. The encoded protein is CAISERDRNTGELFF.

This rearrangement joins TRBV19 to TRBJ2-3; the D gene is possibly TRBD2 (5 bases). V was pared by 3 bases and J by 5 bases, with 15 bases between. The CDR3 totals 15 residues. The V gene's germline CDR1 is LNHDA and CDR2 SQIVND (reference sequence). The CDR3: CASSIKLAEIDTQYF. In DNA, the CDR3 is TGTGCCAGTAGTATTAAGCTAGCTGAGATAGATACGCAGTATTTT.

This clone was counted between two and nine times. This chain joins TRBV5-1 and TRBJ1-4; D is unresolved. Germline CDR1 reads SGHRS; CDR2 reads YFSETQ. V dropped 3 bases and J dropped 5 bases, with 14 bases sitting between them. This CDR3 region has 15 residues. CDR3 in amino acids: CASSWTGVTNEKLFF. CDR3 DNA: TGCGCCAGCAGCTGGACGGGAGTTACGAATGAAAAACTGTTTTTT.

This clone was counted a few times. The V and J genes are TRBV9 and TRBJ2-7; D perhaps matches TRBD1 (5 bases). The V and J ends lost 0 bases and 6 bases respectively, with 13 bases between them. The CDR3 runs 14 residues. CDR1 and CDR2 from the germline V gene are SGDLS and YYNGEE. The CDR3 region is CASSVGNRYSEQYF. The CDR3 coding sequence is TGTGCCAGCAGCGTAGGAAACAGGTATTCCGAGCAGTACTTC.

The genes are TRBV9 and TRBJ2-5; the D is unclear. The germline V gene encodes CDR1 SGDLS and CDR2 YYNGEE. CDR3 size: 13 residues. The ends were cut back, 0 bases at V and 1 base at J, with 4 bases in the middle. CDR3 residues: CASSVGIQETQYF. The CDR3 DNA reads as TGTGCCAGCAGCGTAGGTATCCAAGAGACCCAGTACTTC.

The chain couples TRBV7-9 to TRBJ1-2; TRBD1 agrees at 8 bases. The CDR3 has 15 residues. Germline-derived CDR1 and CDR2 are SEHNR and FQNEAQ (reference sequence). V was clipped by 5 bases and J by 2 bases; unmatched bases: 7. CDR3 sequence: CASSRQGQPNYGYTF. The CDR3 region has the DNA TGTGCCAGCAGCCGACAGGGGCAGCCCAACTATGGCTACACCTTC.

This clone was recorded a few times. This chain joins TRBV7-3 and TRBJ2-5; D is possibly TRBD2 (6 bases). Germline lookup yields CDR1 SGHTA and CDR2 FQGTGA. The CDR3 length is 14 residues. Deletions cut 5 bases from V and 4 bases from J, with 14 bases between. The CDR3 loop is CASSLLGGGETQYF. In DNA, the CDR3 is TGTGCCAGCAGCCTCCTGGGGGGAGGAGAGACCCAGTACTTC.